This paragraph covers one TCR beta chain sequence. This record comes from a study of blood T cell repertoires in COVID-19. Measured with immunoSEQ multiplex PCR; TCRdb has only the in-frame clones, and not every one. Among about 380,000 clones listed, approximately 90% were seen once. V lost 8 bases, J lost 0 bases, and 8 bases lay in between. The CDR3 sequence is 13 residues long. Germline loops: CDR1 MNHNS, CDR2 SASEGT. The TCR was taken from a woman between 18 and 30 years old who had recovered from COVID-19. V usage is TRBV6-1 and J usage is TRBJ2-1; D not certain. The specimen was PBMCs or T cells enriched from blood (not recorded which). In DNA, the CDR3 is TGTGCCAGCCGGCAGGACTCCTACAATGAGCAGTTCTTC. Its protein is CASRQDSYNEQFF.